This TCR beta chain was retrieved from a study of shared clonotypes between healthy human individuals. V gave up 4 bases and J gave up 0 bases; unmatched junction bases: 5. The CDR3 length is 16 residues. CDR1 and CDR2 from the germline V gene are KGHSH and LQKENI. The assay ran at deep level. Data came from immunoSEQ multiplex PCR; TCRdb stores just in-frame clones and leaves some out. In the table there are about 2 million clones, approximately 95% of which are singletons. This clonotype was sampled from a man in his late teens or twenties in good health. Sequences were obtained from naive CD4+ T cells sorted from blood. Subset of the sample: CD45RA+ positively selected. This chain links TRBV18 with TRBJ1-3; 8 bases fit TRBD1. Here the CDR3 reads CASSHRDRSSGNTIYF. For the CDR3, the DNA is TGTGCCAGCTCACACCGGGACAGGAGCTCTGGAAACACCATATATTTT.